The 5 T cell receptor beta chains listed next were all sequenced from one sample in a study of PD-L1 blockade in urothelial cancer. Here immunoSEQ multiplex PCR was the method, and the copy in TCRdb shows in-frame clones only, minus some. The table lists more than 50,000 clones, more than 65% of them singletons. Material: PBMCs, obtained around atezolizumab (anti-PD-L1) treatment. These receptors all come from a man aged 65-85 years with urothelial cancer.

This chain uses TRBV18 with TRBJ2-6; D remains ambiguous. With 0 bases removed from V and 0 bases from J, the gap between germline ends came to 3 bases. Germline V gene sequence: CDR1 KGHSH, CDR2 LQKENI. This CDR3 contains 15 residues. In DNA form, the CDR3 reads TGTGCCAGCTCACCACCCTACTCTGGGGCCAACGTCCTGACTTTC. Encoded protein: CASSPPYSGANVLTF.

The V call is TRBV5-1, the J call TRBJ1-2; D is undetermined. Trimming left V 0 bases short and J 0 bases short, with 12 bases between. Germline CDR1 reads SGHRS; CDR2 reads YFSETQ. The CDR3 contains 16 residues. CDR3 nucleotides: TGCGCCAGCAGCTTGGGAGCAGGCGAAGCTAACTATGGCTACACCTTC. It encodes CASSLGAGEANYGYTF. Full variable domain (missing parts from reference TRBV5-1 and TRBJ1-2): KAGVTQTPRYLIKTRGQQVTLSCSPISGHRSVSWYQQTPGQGLQFLFEYFSETQRNKGNFPGRFSGRQFSNSRSEMNVSTLELGDSALYLCASSLGAGEANYGYTFGSGTRLTVV.

This chain links TRBV15 with TRBJ2-2, with 7 bases identical to TRBD1. Germline assignment: CDR1 LNHNV and CDR2 YYDKDF (reference sequence). V was clipped by 1 base and J by 2 bases; unmatched bases: 7. The CDR3 sequence is 17 residues long. CDR3 amino acids: CATSRAYRGPNTGELFF. The CDR3 DNA is TGTGCCACCAGCAGAGCCTACAGGGGCCCTAACACCGGGGAGCTGTTTTTT.

This clone showed up just once. In nucleotides, the CDR3 is TGTGCCAGCAGTGAATTCTCTAGCACCAATGAGCAGTTCTTC. This gives the protein CASSEFSSTNEQFF. J is TRBJ2-1 and V is TRBV2; possible D gene TRBD2, 5 bases. Trimming stripped 2 bases from V and 6 bases from J, with 11 bases between. The CDR3 loop spans 14 amino acids. CDR1 SNHLY and CDR2 FYNNEI come from the germline V gene. Variable domain in full (rest from reference TRBV2 and TRBJ2-1): EPEVTQTPSHQVTQMGQEVILRCVPISNHLYFYWYRQILGQKVEFLVSFYNNEISEKSEIFDDQFSVERPDGSNFTLKIRSTKLEDSAMYFCASSEFSSTNEQFFGPGTRLTVL.

The rearrangement links TRBV19 to TRBJ2-4; 7 bases line up with TRBD1. This CDR3 is built from 15 residues. Germline V gene data show CDR1 as LNHDA and CDR2 as SQIVND (reference sequence). Trimming took 5 bases from V and 2 from J; bases not matched to a gene: 6. CDR3 nucleotides: TGTGCCAGTAGTGCAGACAGGGTAACCAAAAACATTCAGTACTTC. Protein product: CASSADRVTKNIQYF.